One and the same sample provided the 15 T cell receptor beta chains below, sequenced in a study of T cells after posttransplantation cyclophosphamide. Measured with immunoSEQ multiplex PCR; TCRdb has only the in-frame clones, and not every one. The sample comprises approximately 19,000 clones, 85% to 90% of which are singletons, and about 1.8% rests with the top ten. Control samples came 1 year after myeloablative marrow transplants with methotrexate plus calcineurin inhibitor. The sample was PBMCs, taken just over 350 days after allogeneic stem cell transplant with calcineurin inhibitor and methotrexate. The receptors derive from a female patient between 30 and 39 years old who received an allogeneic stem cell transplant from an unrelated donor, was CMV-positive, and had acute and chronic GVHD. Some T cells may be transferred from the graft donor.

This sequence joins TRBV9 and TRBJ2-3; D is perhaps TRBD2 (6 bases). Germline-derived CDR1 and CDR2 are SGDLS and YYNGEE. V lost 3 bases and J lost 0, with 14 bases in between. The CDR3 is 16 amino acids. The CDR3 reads CASSAGTYSSTDTQYF. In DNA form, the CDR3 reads TGTGCCAGCAGCGCCGGGACTTACTCGAGCACAGATACGCAGTATTTT.

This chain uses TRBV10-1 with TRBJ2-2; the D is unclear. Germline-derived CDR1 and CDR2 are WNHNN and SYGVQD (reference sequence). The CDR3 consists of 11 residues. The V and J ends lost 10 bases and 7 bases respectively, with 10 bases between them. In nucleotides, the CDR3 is TGCGCCACCCTCACCGGCGGGGAGCTGTTTTTT. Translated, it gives CATLTGGELFF.

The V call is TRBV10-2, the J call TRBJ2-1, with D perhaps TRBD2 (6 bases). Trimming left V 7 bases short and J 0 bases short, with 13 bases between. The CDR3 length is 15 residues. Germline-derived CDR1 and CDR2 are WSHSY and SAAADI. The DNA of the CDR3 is TGCGCCAGCACCCTGGACGGGAGCTCCTACAATGAGCAGTTCTTC. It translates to CASTLDGSSYNEQFF.

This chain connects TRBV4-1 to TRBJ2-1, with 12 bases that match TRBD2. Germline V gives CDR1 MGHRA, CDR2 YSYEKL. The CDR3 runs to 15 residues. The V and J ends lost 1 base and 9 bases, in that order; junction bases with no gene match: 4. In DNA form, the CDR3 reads TGCGCCAGCAGCCAAGGACTAGCGGGAGACACTGAGCAGTTCTTC. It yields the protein CASSQGLAGDTEQFF.

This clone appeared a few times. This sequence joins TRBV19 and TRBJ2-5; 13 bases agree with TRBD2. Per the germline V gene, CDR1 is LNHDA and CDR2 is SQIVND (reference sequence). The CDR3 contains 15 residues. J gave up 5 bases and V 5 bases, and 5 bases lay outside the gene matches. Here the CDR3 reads CASSPGLAGRETQYF. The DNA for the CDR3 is TGTGCCAGTAGTCCGGGACTAGCGGGACGGGAGACCCAGTACTTC.

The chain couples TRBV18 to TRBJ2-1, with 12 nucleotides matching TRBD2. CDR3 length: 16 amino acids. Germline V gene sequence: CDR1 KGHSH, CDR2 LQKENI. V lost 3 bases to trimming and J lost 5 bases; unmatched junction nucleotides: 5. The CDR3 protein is CASSPASGRADNEQFF. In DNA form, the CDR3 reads TGTGCCAGCTCACCTGCTAGCGGGAGGGCAGACAATGAGCAGTTCTTC. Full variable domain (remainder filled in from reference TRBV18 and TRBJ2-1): NAGVMQNPRHLVRRRGQEARLRCSPMKGHSHVYWYRQLPEEGLKFMVYLQKENIIDESGMPKERFSAEFPKEGPSILRIQQVVRGDSAAYFCASSPASGRADNEQFFGPGTRLTVL.

The CDR3 bases are TGCGCCAGCAGCCAAGTCGCGACAGGGGTCACCGGGGAGCTGTTTTTT. Translating gives CASSQVATGVTGELFF. The chain employs TRBV4-1 and TRBJ2-2; 8 bases line up with TRBD1. CDR1 is MGHRA, CDR2 YSYEKL, per germline. This CDR3 comprises 16 residues. Trimming at V came to 1 base and at J to 4 bases, leaving 5 bases not matched to a gene.

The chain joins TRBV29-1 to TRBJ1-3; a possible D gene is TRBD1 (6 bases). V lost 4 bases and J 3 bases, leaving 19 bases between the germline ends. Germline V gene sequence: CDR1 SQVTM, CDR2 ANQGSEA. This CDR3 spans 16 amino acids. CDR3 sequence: CSVVNRVKGFGNTIYF. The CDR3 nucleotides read TGCAGCGTTGTTAACAGGGTAAAGGGATTTGGAAACACCATATATTTT.

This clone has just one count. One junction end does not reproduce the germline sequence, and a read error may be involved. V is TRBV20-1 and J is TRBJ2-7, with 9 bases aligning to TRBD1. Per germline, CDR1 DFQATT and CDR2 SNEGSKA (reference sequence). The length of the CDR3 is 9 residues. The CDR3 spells CSAGTGPHF. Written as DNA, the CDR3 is TGCAGTGCTGGGACAGGGCCCCACTTC.

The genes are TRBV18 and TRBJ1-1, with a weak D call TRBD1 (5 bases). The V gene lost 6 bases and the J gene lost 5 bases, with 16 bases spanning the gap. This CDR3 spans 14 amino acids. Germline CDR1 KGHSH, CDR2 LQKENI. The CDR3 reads CASSARGGGTEAFF. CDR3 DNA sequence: TGTGCCAGCTCGGCACGCGGGGGAGGAACTGAAGCTTTCTTT. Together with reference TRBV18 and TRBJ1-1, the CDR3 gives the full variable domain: NAGVMQNPRHLVRRRGQEARLRCSPMKGHSHVYWYRQLPEEGLKFMVYLQKENIIDESGMPKERFSAEFPKEGPSILRIQQVVRGDSAAYFCASSARGGGTEAFFGQGTRLTVV.

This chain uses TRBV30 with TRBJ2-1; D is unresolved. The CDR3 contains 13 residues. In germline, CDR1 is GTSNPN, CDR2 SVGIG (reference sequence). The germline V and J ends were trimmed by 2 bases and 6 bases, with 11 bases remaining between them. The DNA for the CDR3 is TGTGCCTGGAGTAGGAGCGCGGCCAATGAGCAGTTCTTC. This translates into CAWSRSAANEQFF.

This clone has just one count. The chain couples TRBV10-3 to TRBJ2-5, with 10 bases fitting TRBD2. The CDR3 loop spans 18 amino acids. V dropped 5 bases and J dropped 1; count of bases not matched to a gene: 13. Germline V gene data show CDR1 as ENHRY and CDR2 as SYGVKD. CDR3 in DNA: TGTGCCATCAGTCTCGGACTAGCGGACAGAGGGCCCCAAGAGACCCAGTACTTC. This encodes CAISLGLADRGPQETQYF.

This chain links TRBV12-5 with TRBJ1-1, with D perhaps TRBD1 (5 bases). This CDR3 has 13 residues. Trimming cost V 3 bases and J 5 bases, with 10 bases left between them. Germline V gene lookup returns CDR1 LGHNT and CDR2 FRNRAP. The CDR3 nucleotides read TGTGCTAGTGGTTTAAGGGGAAGGACTGAAGCTTTCTTT. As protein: CASGLRGRTEAFF.

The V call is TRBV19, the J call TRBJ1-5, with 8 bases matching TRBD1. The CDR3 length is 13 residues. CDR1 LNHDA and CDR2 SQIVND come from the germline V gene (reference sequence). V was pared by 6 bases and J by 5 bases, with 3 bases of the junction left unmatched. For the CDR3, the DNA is TGTGCCAGTAGGGGGACAGGTGATCAGCCCCAGCATTTT. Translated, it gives CASRGTGDQPQHF.

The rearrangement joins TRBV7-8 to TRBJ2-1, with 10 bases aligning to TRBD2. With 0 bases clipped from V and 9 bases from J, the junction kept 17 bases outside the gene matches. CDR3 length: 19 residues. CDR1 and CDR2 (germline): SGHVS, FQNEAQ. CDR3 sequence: CASSLAKSSGRPPRAEQFF. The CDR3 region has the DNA TGTGCCAGCAGCTTAGCGAAAAGTAGCGGGAGGCCCCCTCGTGCTGAGCAGTTCTTC.